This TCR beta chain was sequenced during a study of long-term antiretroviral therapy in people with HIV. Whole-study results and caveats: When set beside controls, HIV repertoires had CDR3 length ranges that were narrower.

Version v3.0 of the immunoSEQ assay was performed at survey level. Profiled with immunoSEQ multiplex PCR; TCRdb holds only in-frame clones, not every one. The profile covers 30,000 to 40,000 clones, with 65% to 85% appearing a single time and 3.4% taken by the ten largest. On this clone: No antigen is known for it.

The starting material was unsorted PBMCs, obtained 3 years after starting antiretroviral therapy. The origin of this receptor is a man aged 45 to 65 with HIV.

In nucleotides, the CDR3 is TGTGCCAGCAGTTTGGGGGGCTCCGGGACCCAGTACTTC. Translated: CASSLGGSGTQYF. This rearrangement joins TRBV28 to TRBJ2-5; D assignment may be TRBD1 or TRBD2 (6 bases each). This CDR3 comprises 13 residues. The V end was cut by 3 bases, the J end by 7 bases, with 12 bases between. Per the germline V gene, CDR1 is MDHEN and CDR2 is SYDVKM.